This TCR beta chain was sequenced in a study of blood T cell repertoires in COVID-19. In the original processing: It was from reference gene primer amplification that nucleated cell counts were estimated. Repertoires were generated with immunoSEQ multiplex PCR, while TCRdb's copy carries only in-frame clones and drops some. That table supplies the V and J calls and clone size; D and trimming were determined from the DNA. Of roughly 75,000 clones listed, almost 85% are singletons. The table lists this clone with a count of one. The sample comprised peripheral blood. The origin of this receptor is a man aged 50 to 59 with COVID-19, enrolled during active disease.

CDR3 DNA: TGTGCCAGCAGGCCCCAGAATAATTCACCCCTCCACTTT. It yields the protein CASRPQNNSPLHF. The chain combines TRBV12-3 or TRBV12-4 with TRBJ1-6; no clear D gene. Trimming took off 6 bases at V and 5 bases at J, with 8 bases between the two ends. The CDR3 is 13 residues long.